This T cell receptor beta chain comes out of a study of T cells in Graves' hyperthyroidism and ophthalmopathy. Study-level points and caveats: Also found in blood were most expanded thyroid clonotypes above 0.001.

With regard to this clonotype: Its antigen is not identified.

The CDR3 covers 14 residues. The V end was cut by 4 bases, the J end by 5 bases, with 14 bases between. Germline V gives CDR1 SGHDN, CDR2 FVKESK. Amplification of TCR beta CDR3 regions was performed using RNA transcripts as template. First-round RT-PCR targeting the TCR CDR3 was performed with the HTBI primer set. A single record per CDR3 protein comes from TCRdb applying MiXCR to the multiplex PCR reads. The sample includes 300,000 to 350,000 distinct CDR3 sequences, 15% to 20% of them seen just once. The chain uses TRBV14 and TRBJ1-2; D ambiguous. The receptor was derived from a woman in her forties with Graves' ophthalmopathy. Material: blood. As DNA, the CDR3 is TGTGCCAGCAGCCCGGACGGCCTGCTGTATGGCTACACCTTC. Amino acid sequence: CASSPDGLLYGYTF.